One sample yielded the 6 T cell receptor beta chains listed below, sequenced in a study of blood T cell repertoires in COVID-19. The data were produced by immunoSEQ multiplex PCR, yet TCRdb's version contains in-frame clones alone and is incomplete. The repertoire has 200,000 to 250,000 clones, approximately 83% of them found once; the top ten carry approximately 3.1%. The sample taken for sequencing was PBMCs or T cells enriched from blood (not recorded which). These receptors all come from a woman aged 55-69 years who had recovered from COVID-19.

This clone appeared a single time. The chain uses TRBV11-2 and TRBJ1-5; TRBD1 matches at 8 bases. Per germline, CDR1 SGHAT and CDR2 FQNNGV. The CDR3 is 14 amino acids. With 5 bases clipped from V and 2 bases from J, the junction kept 2 bases outside the gene matches. The CDR3 DNA reads TGTGCCAGCAGCCAGGGGGCAGGCAATCAGCCCCAGCATTTT. This gives the protein CASSQGAGNQPQHF.

V is TRBV6-5 and J is TRBJ2-3; 7 nucleotides match TRBD2. V lost 0 bases and J lost 4; bases outside the gene matches: 7. Germline CDR1 is MNHEY and CDR2 is SVGAGI. CDR3 length equals 16 residues. CDR3 in amino acids: CASSYSAGEYADTQYF. The DNA of the CDR3 is TGTGCCAGCAGTTACTCGGCGGGAGAGTATGCAGATACGCAGTATTTT.

CDR3 loop: CASSPLAGGPLDTQYF. CDR3 coding DNA: TGTGCCAGCAGCCCCCTAGCGGGGGGGCCGTTGGATACGCAGTATTTT. The chain recombines TRBV5-5 with TRBJ2-3; 12 nucleotides align to TRBD2. CDR1 SGHKS and CDR2 YYEKEE come from the germline V gene (reference sequence). There are 16 residues in the CDR3. With 4 bases clipped from V and 6 bases from J, the junction kept 9 bases outside the gene matches.

This clone was counted between two and nine times. The V and J genes are TRBV18 and TRBJ2-1, with unresolved D. This CDR3 contains 16 residues. The V end lost 3 bases, the J end lost 0 bases, and 12 bases lay between the germline ends. Germline V lookup: CDR1 KGHSH, CDR2 LQKENI. The CDR3 loop reads CASSPRQILSYNEQFF. CDR3 in DNA: TGTGCCAGCTCACCGAGGCAGATACTCTCCTACAATGAGCAGTTCTTC.

This chain uses TRBV4-3 with TRBJ1-6; the match to TRBD1 covers 7 bases. V shed 3 bases and J 7 bases; nucleotides not matched to a gene: 6. The CDR3 runs to 15 residues. In germline, CDR1 is LGHNA, CDR2 YSLEER. The CDR3 DNA sequence: TGCGCCAGCAGCCACTTCGACAGGGAAAATTCACCCCTCCACTTT. Translation gives CASSHFDRENSPLHF.

The chain couples TRBV12-3 or TRBV12-4 to TRBJ1-1; D gene unclear. The CDR3 loop spans 12 amino acids. V lost 5 bases and J lost 8, with 12 bases in between. This chain's CDR3 is CASSPYELEAFF. DNA of the CDR3: TGTGCCAGCAGTCCGTACGAACTCGAAGCTTTCTTT.